These T cell receptor beta chains were read from a single sample in a study of OX40 agonist ivuxolimab in advanced cancers. Some clones are missing from TCRdb's copy, which holds only in-frame ones; the method was immunoSEQ multiplex PCR. Here the sample spans about 68,000 clones, 85% to 90% being singletons. The sequencing here drew on CD4+ or CD8+ T cells sorted from blood, taken in a trial of the OX40 agonist ivuxolimab. The receptors here all came from an adult with an advanced solid tumor such as melanoma, head and neck, liver or kidney cancer. CDR3s leave out the opening cysteine and the closing phenylalanine or tryptophan. Each record gives: CDR3 length, V gene, J gene, CDR3 protein.

>11|TRBV23-1|TRBJ2-3
ASRLQGADTQY
>14|TRBV7-6|TRBJ2-2
ASSLQGTDNTGELF
>13|TRBV12-5|TRBJ1-1
ASGLQGAPNTEAF
>14|TRBV11-3|TRBJ1-1
ASSPRDNLRYTEAF
>15|TRBV19|TRBJ2-7
ASSIKGAGETLRQQY
>11|TRBV19|TRBJ1-5
ASSIDTNQPQH
>13|TRBV6-6|TRBJ2-7
ASSVRGAGSGEQY
>16|TRBV7-2|TRBJ2-1
ASSPSPETVLSYNEQF
>13|TRBV2|TRBJ2-7
ASRAGTSGLYEQY
>15|TRBV18|TRBJ2-2
ASSPRLAAKNTGELF
>13|TRBV18|TRBJ2-2
ASSALDRVGGELF
>14|TRBV2|TRBJ1-2
ASSPRPTGTGVGYT
>12|TRBV19|TRBJ2-7
ASTRQGSDYEQY
>12|TRBV7-9|TRBJ1-1
ASSLIVFGTEAF
>14|TRBV25-1|TRBJ2-2
ASSALAGGLTGELF
>12|TRBV7-2|TRBJ1-4
ASSRGTGLEKLF
>18|TRBV16|TRBJ2-1
ASSQFLPAGGPRPYNEQF
>13|TRBV5-1|TRBJ2-1
ASSEKGTGDNEQF
>15|TRBV7-8|TRBJ1-2
ASSTSLTGDANYGYT
>13|TRBV7-8|TRBJ1-2
ASSANREGSYGYT
>13|TRBV7-2|TRBJ2-2
ASSLQVSNTGELF
>13|TRBV27|TRBJ2-3
ASSSDRGSTDTQY
>9|TRBV20-1|TRBJ2-1
SALRGNEQF
>12|TRBV10-3|TRBJ2-2
ATNPTPNTGELF
>9|TRBV5-4|TRBJ2-7
ASSSGVEQY
>12|TRBV6-5|TRBJ1-2
ASSVTGGYYGYT
>9|TRBV7-2|TRBJ1-2
ASSRFYGYT
>13|TRBV7-9|TRBJ1-1
ASSQQRTLGTEAF
>11|TRBV6-5|TRBJ2-7
ASGGTVNYEQY
>13|TRBV5-1|TRBJ1-6
ASSLRWGEGSPLH
>11|TRBV2|TRBJ2-1
ASRRDGYNEQF
>13|TRBV5-1|TRBJ1-3
ASSLASTGENTIY
>14|TRBV6-6|TRBJ1-2
ASSYRGQGSGYGYT
>10|TRBV5-6|TRBJ2-1
ASSLFKNEQF
>12|TRBV9|TRBJ1-4
ASSVGSGGGKLF
>13|TRBV2|TRBJ1-4
ASRSTGGRLEKLF
>12|TRBV11-3|TRBJ2-4
ASSLGQGLDIQY
>13|TRBV11-2|TRBJ2-1
ASSPWGGDYNEQF
>14|TRBV27|TRBJ2-2
ASSPYGTVNTGELF
>13|TRBV2|TRBJ1-5
ASSEARGAHQPQH